The clone carrying this TCR beta chain was observed a handful of times. These data belong to a study of CD8+ T cells in alopecia areata. The CDR3 sequence is 13 residues long. V was pared by 7 bases and J by 7 bases, with 11 bases of the junction left unmatched. CDR1 and CDR2 from the germline V gene are SQVTM and ANQGSEA. Documented treatment: oral pan-JAK inhibitor, 5-10 mg twice daily. It was cDNA, reverse transcribed from extracted RNA, that served as the sequencing template. This table comes from immunoSEQ multiplex PCR, and its TCRdb copy is limited to in-frame clones, with some not included. In the table there are 200,000 to 250,000 clones, around 57% of which are singletons.

The chain combines TRBV29-1 with TRBJ1-2, with 8 bases fitting TRBD1. The sequences come from CD4+ T cells sorted from blood, collected at week 4, from a patient treated with tofacitinib. This clonotype was sampled from a human donor with alopecia areata. The CDR3 spells CSAGAQGASGYTF. The DNA of the CDR3 is TGCAGCGCCGGAGCGCAGGGGGCAAGTGGCTACACCTTC.